This passage covers 23 T cell receptor beta chains from one sample sequenced in a study of cytomegalovirus exposure and HLA in healthy donors. The PCR had 60 Vbeta and 13 Jbeta primers. Profiled with immunoSEQ multiplex PCR; TCRdb holds only in-frame clones, not every one. This table holds 150,000 to 200,000 clones, about four fifths found once. Material for sequencing was PBMCs. These receptors were obtained from a woman aged 45-60 years in good health and CMV-seronegative.

V and J are TRBV5-4 and TRBJ2-7; 7 bases are a match to TRBD1. The CDR3 length is 14 residues. Germline V gene data show CDR1 as SGHNT and CDR2 as YYREEE (reference sequence). With 4 bases clipped from V and 3 bases from J, the junction kept 7 bases outside the gene matches. Here the CDR3 DNA reads TGTGCCAGCAGCCCCATACAGGGGAACTACGAGCAGTACTTC. Its translation: CASSPIQGNYEQYF.

The gene calls are TRBV6-5 and TRBJ1-2, with 7 bases matching TRBD1. Germline V lookup: CDR1 MNHEY, CDR2 SVGAGI. J gave up 4 bases and V 7 bases, and 6 bases lay outside the gene matches. This CDR3 is 13 amino acids long. CDR3 protein: CASMQGVGYGYTF. CDR3 bases: TGTGCCAGCATGCAGGGGGTCGGCTATGGCTACACCTTC.

The chain links TRBV7-8 to TRBJ2-1; D gene ambiguous. CDR3 length: 16 residues. V was trimmed by 1 base and J by 2 bases, leaving 12 bases between them. The germline CDR1 and CDR2 sequences are SGHVS and FQNEAQ. CDR3: CASSLGGDYTYNEQFF. The CDR3 DNA reads as TGTGCCAGCAGCTTAGGCGGCGATTACACCTACAATGAGCAGTTCTTC.

The V gene is TRBV18, the J gene TRBJ2-1; the D gene is possibly TRBD2 (6 bases). This CDR3 is 15 amino acids long. CDR1 and CDR2 from the germline V gene are KGHSH and LQKENI. The V and J ends lost 2 bases and 0 bases respectively, with 8 bases between them. The CDR3: CASSPGGSSYNEQFF. CDR3 nucleotide sequence: TGTGCCAGCTCACCAGGGGGGAGCTCCTACAATGAGCAGTTCTTC.

This clone occurred a few times. The chain joins TRBV25-1 to TRBJ2-3; weak D call: TRBD1 (5 bases). V lost 4 bases, J lost 3 bases, and 11 bases lay in between. The CDR3 length is 14 residues. Germline loops: CDR1 MGHDK, CDR2 SYGVNS. CDR3 sequence: CASSGGSGTDTQYF. The CDR3 nucleotides are TGTGCCAGCAGTGGAGGTTCAGGGACAGATACGCAGTATTTT. Complete variable domain (other parts from reference TRBV25-1 and TRBJ2-3): EADIYQTPRYLVIGTGKKITLECSQTMGHDKMYWYQQDPGMELHLIHYSYGVNSTEKGDLSSESTVSRIRTEHFPLTLESARPSHTSQYLCASSGGSGTDTQYFGPGTRLTVL.

The sample holds a few counts of this clone. J is TRBJ1-2 and V is TRBV7-2, with 7 bases matching TRBD1. The CDR3 is 13 amino acids. The germline gives CDR1 SGHTA, CDR2 FQGNSA. V lost 6 bases, J lost 2 bases, and 3 bases stayed unmatched. In nucleotides, the CDR3 is TGTGCCAGCAGTCTACAGGGGAACTATGGCTACACCTTC. Its protein is CASSLQGNYGYTF.

The chain joins TRBV7-9 to TRBJ2-1; the match to TRBD2 covers 10 bases. Looked up from germline, CDR1 is SEHNR and CDR2 is FQNEAQ (reference sequence). The CDR3 is 16 amino acids. Trimming removed 7 bases from V and 7 bases from J; junction bases left unmatched: 13. The CDR3 sequence: CASILAGEVRSNEQFF. The CDR3 coding sequence is TGTGCCAGCATCCTAGCGGGAGAAGTCCGGAGTAATGAGCAGTTCTTC. Combining the CDR3 with reference TRBV7-9 and TRBJ2-1 gives the whole variable domain DTGVSQNPRHKITKRGQNVTFRCDPISEHNRLYWYRQTLGQGPEFLTYFQNEAQLEKSRLLSDRFSAERPKGSFSTLEIQRTEQGDSAMYLCASILAGEVRSNEQFFGPGTRLTVL.

The rearrangement uses TRBV4-2 and TRBJ2-3; 8 positions match TRBD2. CDR3 size: 16 residues. The germline gives CDR1 LGHNA, CDR2 YNFKEQ. The V gene end was trimmed by 2 bases and the J gene end by 2 bases; junction bases not matched to a gene: 6. The CDR3 spells CASSQNIAGLTDTQYF. CDR3 DNA: TGTGCCAGCAGCCAAAACATAGCGGGGCTCACAGATACGCAGTATTTT.

This clone was observed a handful of times. In nucleotides, the CDR3 is TGTGCCAGCAGCCGGGACAGAGCTAACTATGGCTACACCTTC. Translated, it gives CASSRDRANYGYTF. The chain employs TRBV5-4 and TRBJ1-2, with 7 bases identical to TRBD1. The CDR3 extends over 14 amino acids. The germline V gene encodes CDR1 SGHNT and CDR2 YYREEE (reference sequence). Trimming removed 4 bases from V and 0 bases from J; junction bases left unmatched: 3.

For this clone: The same CDR3 arises from other DNA sequences in this sample as well. The gene calls are TRBV25-1 and TRBJ2-7; 8 bases line up with TRBD1. The CDR3 spans 14 residues. Germline values: CDR1 MGHDK, CDR2 SYGVNS. Unmatched junction bases numbered 10, after V lost 6 bases and J lost 6 bases. The CDR3 reads CASSPRGLGIEQYF. CDR3 DNA sequence: TGTGCCAGCAGCCCCAGGGGGCTTGGAATCGAGCAGTACTTC.

The chain is built from TRBV19 and TRBJ1-5; D not certain. Trimming pared 3 bases from V and 9 bases from J, leaving 18 bases between. The CDR3 spans 15 residues. Germline CDR1 LNHDA, CDR2 SQIVND (reference sequence). For the CDR3, the DNA is TGTGCCAGTAGTATCCTTCCGGGTTCCCCGAGGCCCCAGCATTTT. The encoded protein is CASSILPGSPRPQHF.

This clone was counted a few times. The V and J genes are TRBV28 and TRBJ1-2; tentative D call: TRBD1 (6 bases). The CDR3 is 13 amino acids. With 2 bases removed from V and 4 bases from J, the gap between germline ends came to 8 bases. From germline, CDR1 is MDHEN and CDR2 SYDVKM. The CDR3, as DNA: TGTGCCAGCAGTTTAAGACAGGCCTATGGCTACACCTTC. Translating gives CASSLRQAYGYTF.

The CDR3 spells CASSLAEGRNTEAFF. The CDR3 nucleotides read TGCGCCAGCAGCTTGGCGGAGGGAAGGAACACTGAAGCTTTCTTT. The rearrangement joins TRBV5-1 to TRBJ1-1, with D unresolved. The V gene's germline CDR1 is SGHRS and CDR2 YFSETQ. This CDR3 spans 15 amino acids. The V end was cut by 0 bases, the J end by 1 base, with 10 bases between.

This clone is a singleton in its sample. V and J are TRBV19 and TRBJ2-7; the D gene is possibly TRBD1 (6 bases). The V end lost 3 bases, the J end lost 9 bases, and 24 bases lay between the germline ends. Germline CDR1 is LNHDA and CDR2 is SQIVND (reference sequence). The CDR3 length is 16 residues. The CDR3 DNA reads as TGTGCCAGTAGTATGGCCCTCGCGGACAGCTACGATTGGCAGTACTTC. As protein: CASSMALADSYDWQYF.

The chain employs TRBV4-3 and TRBJ2-1, with 9 nucleotides matching TRBD1. V gave up 4 bases and J gave up 8 bases; unmatched junction bases: 9. The germline gives CDR1 LGHNA, CDR2 YSLEER. This CDR3 is built from 15 residues. The CDR3 DNA sequence: TGCGCCAGCAGCCGGGCTGGGACAGGGTCCGATGAGCAGTTCTTC. The encoded protein is CASSRAGTGSDEQFF.

This clone was counted between two and nine times. The chain combines TRBV9 with TRBJ1-1; D is ambiguous. V dropped 2 bases and J dropped 0 bases, with 8 bases sitting between them. CDR1 and CDR2 from the germline V gene are SGDLS and YYNGEE. The CDR3 runs 14 residues. The CDR3 is CASSVSDMNTEAFF. CDR3 sequence (DNA): TGTGCCAGCAGCGTCAGTGACATGAACACTGAAGCTTTCTTT.

The chain uses TRBV4-3 and TRBJ2-2; no clear D. The CDR3 has 16 amino acids. The germline gives CDR1 LGHNA, CDR2 YSLEER. Trimming pared 2 bases from V and 1 base from J, leaving 11 bases between. The CDR3 DNA reads as TGCGCCAGCAGCCAACCTGACACCCAGAACACCGGGGAGCTGTTTTTT. As protein: CASSQPDTQNTGELFF.

This chain connects TRBV30 to TRBJ2-2, with D possibly being TRBD2 (6 bases). CDR1 is GTSNPN and CDR2 is SVGIG in the germline V gene (reference sequence). V was cut by 3 bases and J by 4 bases, with 18 bases left in between. The CDR3 runs 16 residues. The CDR3 spells CAWSPVPGGVTGELFF. The CDR3 nucleotides are TGTGCCTGGAGCCCGGTCCCCGGGGGAGTCACCGGGGAGCTGTTTTTT.

The chain has TRBV5-1 and TRBJ1-1; 7 bases are shared with TRBD1. Germline CDR1 and CDR2: SGHRS and YFSETQ. The CDR3 runs to 13 residues. With V trimmed by 0 bases and J by 10 bases, 6 bases remained unmatched. CDR3 loop: CASSLGDSKRAFF. The CDR3 nucleotides read TGCGCCAGCAGCTTGGGGGACAGTAAGAGAGCTTTCTTT.

J is TRBJ2-1 and V is TRBV5-1; the match to TRBD2 covers 12 bases. This CDR3 has 18 amino acids. V was pared by 4 bases and J by 0 bases, with 8 bases of the junction left unmatched. Germline-derived CDR1 and CDR2 are SGHRS and YFSETQ. CDR3 sequence reads: CASSRVTSGGSSYNEQFF. DNA for the CDR3: TGCGCCAGCAGCAGGGTGACTAGCGGGGGTAGCTCCTACAATGAGCAGTTCTTC.

The V call is TRBV5-8, the J call TRBJ1-5, with 8 bases aligning to TRBD1. The germline V gene encodes CDR1 SGHTS and CDR2 YDEGEE. This CDR3 spans 16 amino acids. Trimming cost V 1 base and J 1 base; bases outside gene matches: 4. The CDR3 DNA reads TGTGCCAGCAGCTTGATTTGGACAGGGAGCAATCAGCCCCAGCATTTT. Residues: CASSLIWTGSNQPQHF.

The gene calls are TRBV5-6 and TRBJ2-1, with D possibly being TRBD2 (6 bases). Trimming cost V 4 bases and J 7 bases, with 24 bases left between them. Germline V gives CDR1 SGHDT, CDR2 YYEEEE. The CDR3 loop spans 17 amino acids. The CDR3 coding sequence is TGTGCCAGCAGCCGCCTAGGGAGGCGGCAAGGAAGAAATGAGCAGTTCTTC. It yields the protein CASSRLGRRQGRNEQFF.

This clone was found a few times. The chain couples TRBV5-1 to TRBJ1-1; D gene uncertain. With 4 bases removed from V and 3 bases from J, the gap between germline ends came to 22 bases. The CDR3 is 17 residues long. Germline assignment: CDR1 SGHRS and CDR2 YFSETQ. In DNA, the CDR3 is TGCGCCAGCAGCCTTACTACGGCCGGATGGAAGGACACTGAAGCTTTCTTT. Its protein is CASSLTTAGWKDTEAFF.